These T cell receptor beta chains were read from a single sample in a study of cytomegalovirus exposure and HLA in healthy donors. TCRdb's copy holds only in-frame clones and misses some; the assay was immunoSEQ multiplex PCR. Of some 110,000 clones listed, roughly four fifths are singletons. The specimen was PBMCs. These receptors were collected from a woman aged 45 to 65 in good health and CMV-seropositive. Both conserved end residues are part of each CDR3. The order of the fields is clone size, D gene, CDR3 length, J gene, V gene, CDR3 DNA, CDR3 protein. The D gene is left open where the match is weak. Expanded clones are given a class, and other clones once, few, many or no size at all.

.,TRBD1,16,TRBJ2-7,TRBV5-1,TGCGCCAGCAGCTACTCGACAGGGGTCGTTGCCTACGAGCAGTACTTC,CASSYSTGVVAYEQYF
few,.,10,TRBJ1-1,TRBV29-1,TGCAGCGGGCAGAACACTGAAGCTTTCTTT,CSGQNTEAFF
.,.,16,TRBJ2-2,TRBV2,TGTGCCAGCAGTGAAAGGCACCTAGCGAACACCGGGGAGCTGTTTTTT,CASSERHLANTGELFF
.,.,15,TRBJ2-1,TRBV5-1,TGCGCCAGCAGCTTGGGACGAGGAGGCTACAATGAGCAGTTCTTC,CASSLGRGGYNEQFF
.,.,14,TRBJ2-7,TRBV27,TGTGCCAGCAGGCGAACCCTTAATACCTACGAGCAGTACTTC,CASRRTLNTYEQYF
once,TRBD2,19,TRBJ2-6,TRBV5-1,TGCGCCAGCAGCTTGGAGCTAGCGGGGCCCCGCTCTGGGGCCAACGTCCTGACTTTC,CASSLELAGPRSGANVLTF
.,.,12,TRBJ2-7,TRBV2,TGTGCCAGCCACAGCCTATATTCCGAGCAGTACTTC,CASHSLYSEQYF
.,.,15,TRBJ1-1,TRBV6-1,TGTGCCAGCAGAATCACCGGGACACAAAACACTGAAGCTTTCTTT,CASRITGTQNTEAFF
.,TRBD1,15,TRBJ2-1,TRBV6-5,TGTGCCAGCAGAGGACAGGGGTTAAATAATGGTGAGCAGTTCTTC,CASRGQGLNNGEQFF
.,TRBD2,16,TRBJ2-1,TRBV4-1,TGCGCCAGCAGCCCCTCGGGAGGCAGCTCCTACAATGAGCAGTTCTTC,CASSPSGGSSYNEQFF
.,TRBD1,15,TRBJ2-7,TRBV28,TGTGCCAGCAGCTCTCCCGGGACAGGGCCCCACGAGCAGTACTTC,CASSSPGTGPHEQYF
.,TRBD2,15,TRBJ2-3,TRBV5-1,TGCGCCAGCAGCTCGGGGACCCGGGGGGCAGATACGCAGTATTTT,CASSSGTRGADTQYF
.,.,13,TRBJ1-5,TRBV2,TGTGCCAGCAGTCTCAGGGAAAATCAGCCCCAGCATTTT,CASSLRENQPQHF
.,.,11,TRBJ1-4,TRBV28,TGTGCCAGCAGCCTCATGAGGAAACTGTTTTTT,CASSLMRKLFF
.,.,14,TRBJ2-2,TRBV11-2,TGTGCCAGCAGCTTATACGGGGTCACCGGGGAGCTGTTTTTT,CASSLYGVTGELFF
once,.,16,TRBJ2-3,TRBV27,TGTGCCAGCAGTATTGGACAGGGAGGGAGCACAGATACGCAGTATTTT,CASSIGQGGSTDTQYF
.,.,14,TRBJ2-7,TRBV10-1,TGCGCCAGCAGTGCGGGGGGCAAGCCCTACGAGCAGTACTTC,CASSAGGKPYEQYF